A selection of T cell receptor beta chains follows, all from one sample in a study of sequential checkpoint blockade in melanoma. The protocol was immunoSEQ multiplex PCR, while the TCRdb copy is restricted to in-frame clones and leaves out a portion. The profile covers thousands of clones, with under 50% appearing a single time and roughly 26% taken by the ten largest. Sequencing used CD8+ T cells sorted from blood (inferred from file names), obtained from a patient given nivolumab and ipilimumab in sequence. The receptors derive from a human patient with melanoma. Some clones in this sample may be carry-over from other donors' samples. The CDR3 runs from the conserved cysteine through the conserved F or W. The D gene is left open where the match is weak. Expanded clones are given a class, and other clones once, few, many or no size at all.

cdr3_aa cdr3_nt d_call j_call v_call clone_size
CASSLGYRATENQPQHF TGTGCCAGCAGCTTGGGATACAGGGCGACAGAGAATCAGCCCCAGCATTTT - TRBJ1-5 TRBV7-8 -
CASSWPLAGAMNTGELFF TGTGCCAGCAGCTGGCCTCTAGCGGGGGCCATGAACACCGGGGAGCTGTTTTTT TRBD2 TRBJ2-2 TRBV7-9 few
CATSRDWRERGGYTF TGTGCCACCAGCAGAGATTGGAGGGAGAGAGGTGGCTACACCTTC - TRBJ1-2 TRBV15 few
CATSSDWRGTNTEAFF TGTGCCACCAGTTCCGACTGGAGGGGTACGAACACTGAAGCTTTCTTT - TRBJ1-1 TRBV15 -
CASRAGTGAPYEQYF TGTGCCAGCAGGGCCGGGACAGGGGCCCCCTACGAGCAGTACTTC TRBD1 TRBJ2-7 TRBV2 -
CASSLPPSAEQFF TGTGCCAGCAGCTTACCCCCCTCCGCGGAGCAGTTCTTC - TRBJ2-1 TRBV7-6 -
CASSQDRGTGAYEQYF TGCGCCAGCAGCCAAGATCGTGGGACAGGAGCCTACGAGCAGTACTTC TRBD1 TRBJ2-7 TRBV4-3 -
CASSQGDSLEYEQYF TGTGCCAGCAGCCAAGGGGACTCTTTGGAGTACGAGCAGTACTTC - TRBJ2-7 TRBV5-4 -
CASRIRDRVDSPLHF TGTGCCAGCAGAATCCGGGACAGGGTAGATTCACCCCTCCACTTT TRBD1 TRBJ1-6 TRBV28 -
CASRPDRGRLEKLFF TGTGCCAGCAGACCCGACAGGGGGCGGCTGGAAAAACTGTTTTTT TRBD1 TRBJ1-4 TRBV6-5 -
CATSEEWRGGEKLFF TGTGCCACCAGCGAAGAGTGGCGGGGAGGGGAAAAACTGTTTTTT - TRBJ1-4 TRBV15 few
CASSQVGDRGNEQYF TGCGCCAGCAGCCAAGTAGGAGACAGGGGAAACGAGCAGTACTTC TRBD1 TRBJ2-7 TRBV4-1 few
CASSPATGIRAYEQYF TGTGCCAGCAGCCCGGCGACAGGGATTCGGGCCTACGAGCAGTACTTC TRBD1 TRBJ2-7 TRBV5-6 few
CASSRPGGYGYTF TGTGCCAGCAGCCGACCGGGAGGCTATGGCTACACCTTC - TRBJ1-2 TRBV5-6 -
CASSHGGLSLIYEQYF TGTGCCAGCAGCCACGGGGGGCTCTCTCTGATCTACGAGCAGTACTTC - TRBJ2-7 TRBV14 -
CASSGGTGGPRFSSGNTIYF TGTGCCAGCAGTGGCGGGACAGGGGGACCACGATTTAGCTCTGGAAACACCATATATTTT TRBD1 TRBJ1-3 TRBV6-1 few
CATSLRTRENEQYF TGTGCCACCAGCTTACGGACAAGGGAAAACGAGCAGTACTTC - TRBJ2-7 TRBV15 medium-sized
CASTDRVIDEQYF TGTGCCAGCACCGACAGGGTTATCGACGAGCAGTACTTC TRBD1 TRBJ2-7 TRBV6-1 -
CASFDRANTGELFF TGTGCCAGCTTCGATAGAGCGAACACCGGGGAGCTGTTTTTT - TRBJ2-2 TRBV27 -
CASIGMTKTEAFF TGTGCCAGTATCGGCATGACAAAAACTGAAGCTTTCTTT - TRBJ1-1 TRBV19 -
CASTSQGGTIYF TGTGCCAGCACCTCCCAGGGAGGCACCATATATTTT - TRBJ1-3 TRBV11-2 -
CATSGPPQGSKGQPQHF TGTGCCACCAGCGGACCTCCACAGGGGAGTAAAGGTCAGCCCCAGCATTTT TRBD1 TRBJ1-5 TRBV15 -
CASSVILQGTNTEAFF TGTGCCAGCAGCGTCATATTACAGGGAACGAACACTGAAGCTTTCTTT - TRBJ1-1 TRBV5-6 few
CASSRSGGAYNEQFF TGTGCCAGCAGCCGAAGCGGGGGCGCCTACAATGAGCAGTTCTTC TRBD2 TRBJ2-1 TRBV5-6 once
CASSLGPQGNTEAFF TGTGCCAGCAGCTTAGGCCCACAGGGAAACACTGAAGCTTTCTTT - TRBJ1-1 TRBV7-3 once
CASSILRVGVSKYTEAFF TGTGCCAGTAGTATTCTTCGGGTCGGAGTCAGCAAATACACTGAAGCTTTCTTT - TRBJ1-1 TRBV19 -
CASSSSTGEAFF TGTGCCAGCAGTAGTAGTACAGGGGAAGCTTTCTTT - TRBJ1-1 TRBV5-4 medium-sized
CASSPGLAGTYEQYF TGTGCCAGCAGTCCCGGACTAGCGGGGACCTACGAGCAGTACTTC TRBD2 TRBJ2-7 TRBV2 few
CASSFLSRENEKLFF TGTGCCAGCAGTTTCCTTTCCCGGGAAAATGAAAAACTGTTTTTT - TRBJ1-4 TRBV28 many
CASSLERNEQFF TGTGCCAGCAGCTTAGAGAGGAATGAGCAGTTCTTC - TRBJ2-1 TRBV5-5 -